This TCR beta chain was sequenced for a study of cytomegalovirus exposure and HLA in healthy donors. Though nominally healthy at sampling, donors likely had unrecorded immune exposures. Vbeta (60) and Jbeta (13) primers were used in the PCR. Method: immunoSEQ multiplex PCR; TCRdb's copy keeps in-frame clones and lacks some. The sample lists about 120,000 clones, roughly 82% occurring once. V gave up 2 bases and J gave up 1 base; unmatched junction bases: 4. This CDR3 has 15 residues. Per germline, CDR1 GTSNPN and CDR2 SVGIG (reference sequence). The chain is built from TRBV30 and TRBJ2-1; 8 nucleotides align to TRBD1. This clonotype was sampled from a man aged 35 to 55 in good health and CMV-seropositive. Sequencing input: PBMCs. CDR3: CAWSLRTGSYNEQFF. The CDR3 DNA follows: TGTGCCTGGAGTTTAAGGACAGGGTCCTACAATGAGCAGTTCTTC.